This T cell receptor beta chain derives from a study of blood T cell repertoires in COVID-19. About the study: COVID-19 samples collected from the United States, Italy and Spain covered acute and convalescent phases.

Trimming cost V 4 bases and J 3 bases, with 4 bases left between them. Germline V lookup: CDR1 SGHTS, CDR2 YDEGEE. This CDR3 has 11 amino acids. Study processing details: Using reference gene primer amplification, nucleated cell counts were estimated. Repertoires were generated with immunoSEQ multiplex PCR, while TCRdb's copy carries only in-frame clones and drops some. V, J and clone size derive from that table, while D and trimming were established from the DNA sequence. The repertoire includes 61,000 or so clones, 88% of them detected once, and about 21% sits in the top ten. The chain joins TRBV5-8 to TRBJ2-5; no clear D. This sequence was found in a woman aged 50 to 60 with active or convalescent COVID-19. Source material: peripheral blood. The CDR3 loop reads CASSREETQYF. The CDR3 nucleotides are TGTGCCAGCAGCCGGGAAGAGACCCAGTACTTC.